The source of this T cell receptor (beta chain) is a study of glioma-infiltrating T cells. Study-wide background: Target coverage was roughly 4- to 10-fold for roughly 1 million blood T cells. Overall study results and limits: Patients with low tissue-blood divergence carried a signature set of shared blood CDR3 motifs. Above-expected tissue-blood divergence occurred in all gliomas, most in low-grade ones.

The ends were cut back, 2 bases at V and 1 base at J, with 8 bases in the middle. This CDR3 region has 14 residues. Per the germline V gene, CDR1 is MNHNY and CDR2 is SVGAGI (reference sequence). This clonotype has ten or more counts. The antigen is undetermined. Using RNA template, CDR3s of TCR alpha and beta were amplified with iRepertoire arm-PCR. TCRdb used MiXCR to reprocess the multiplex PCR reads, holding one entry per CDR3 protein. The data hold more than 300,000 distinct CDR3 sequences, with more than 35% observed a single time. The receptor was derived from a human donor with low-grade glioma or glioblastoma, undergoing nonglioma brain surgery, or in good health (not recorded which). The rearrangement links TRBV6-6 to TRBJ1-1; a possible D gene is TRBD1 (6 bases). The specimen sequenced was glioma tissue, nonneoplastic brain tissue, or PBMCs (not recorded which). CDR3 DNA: TGTGCCAGCAGTTACGGGGGGCAGAACACTGAAGCTTTCTTT. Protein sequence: CASSYGGQNTEAFF.